The clone carrying this T cell receptor beta chain was seen many times. Time point denoted: sample taken at primary tumor resection. This entry comes from a study of spatial heterogeneity in lung cancer. TCRdb re-derived calls from the 5' RACE reads in MiXCR, one entry per CDR3 protein. The sample lists 40,000 to 45,000 distinct CDR3 sequences, under 7.5% occurring once. From germline, CDR1 is SGHDN and CDR2 FVKESK. Trimming pared 2 bases from V and 11 bases from J, leaving 10 bases between. The CDR3 is 13 amino acids. This receptor was identified in a female donor with early-stage non-small cell lung cancer. J is TRBJ1-6 and V is TRBV14; TRBD1 is a possible D gene (6 bases). The material was PBMCs, obtained at surgery. The CDR3 DNA reads as TGTGCCAGCAGCCAACCGGGGGCGACACCCCTCCACTTT. This translates into CASSQPGATPLHF.